This T cell receptor beta chain was documented in a study of PD-1 blockade in classical Hodgkin lymphoma. Across the study: Nivolumab was administered to patients intravenously at 3 mg/kg every 2 weeks. Study results and caveats: Patients starting nivolumab less than 1 year after ASCT had lower diversity and were excluded from later analyses.

Autologous stem cell transplantation was followed by relapse in every patient, and brentuximab vedotin exposure varied. Here immunoSEQ multiplex PCR was the method, and the copy in TCRdb shows in-frame clones only, minus some. The sample has around 150,000 clones; less than 80% are singletons. Per germline, CDR1 MNHNS and CDR2 SASEGT. The CDR3 sequence is 15 residues long. Trimming removed 5 bases from V and 3 bases from J; junction bases left unmatched: 5. For this clone: Its antigen is currently unknown.

The sequence derives from a human donor with classical Hodgkin lymphoma. The sample consisted of peripheral blood mononuclear cells (PBMCs), taken before the second cycle of nivolumab. The chain has TRBV6-1 and TRBJ2-7, with TRBD2 identical over 12 bases. Here the CDR3 reads CASSRLAGDFYEQYF. The CDR3 DNA reads as TGTGCCAGCAGTCGACTAGCGGGGGACTTCTACGAGCAGTACTTC.